Each of the 20 T cell receptor beta chains below was sequenced from the same sample in a study of T cell responses to AZD1222 COVID-19 vaccine. TCRdb keeps only in-frame clones here, not all; method: immunoSEQ multiplex PCR. The table lists roughly 190,000 clones, 85% to 95% of them singletons. The material sequenced was peripheral blood, taken on day 0 of AZD1222 vaccination. The receptors come from an adult in good health.

The chain combines TRBV19 with TRBJ1-1; the D is unclear. The germline gives CDR1 LNHDA, CDR2 SQIVND (reference sequence). This CDR3 has 12 amino acids. The V end was cut by 6 bases, the J end by 8 bases, with 13 bases between. As DNA, the CDR3 is TGTGCCAGTAGATCTTCCGGTGAGGAAGCTTTCTTT. As protein: CASRSSGEEAFF.

The rearrangement uses TRBV7-2 and TRBJ2-7; D is unclear. The length of the CDR3 is 15 residues. CDR1 and CDR2 from the germline V gene are SGHTA and FQGNSA. Trimming cost V 4 bases and J 2 bases, with 15 bases left between them. The DNA of the CDR3 is TGTGCCAGCAGCTCTGCGTCTGGCAGCACCTACGAGCAGTACTTC. It specifies CASSSASGSTYEQYF.

V usage is TRBV6-5 and J usage is TRBJ1-2; unclear D gene. The germline V gene has CDR1 MNHEY and CDR2 SVGAGI. The CDR3 extends over 13 amino acids. V was clipped by 7 bases and J by 0 bases, with 9 bases between them. CDR3 residues: CASKRDPNYGYTF. DNA of the CDR3: TGTGCCAGCAAGAGGGATCCTAACTATGGCTACACCTTC.

V and J are TRBV6-5 and TRBJ1-1; 7 bases match TRBD1. Germline values: CDR1 MNHEY, CDR2 SVGAGI. The CDR3 is 14 residues long. V lost 4 bases, J lost 7 bases, and 9 bases stayed unmatched. The CDR3 region has the DNA TGTGCCAGCAGTTCCAGACAGGGAAAGAGTGAAGCTTTCTTT. This sequence encodes CASSSRQGKSEAFF.

The V and J genes are TRBV7-6 and TRBJ1-2, with D possibly matching TRBD1 (6 bases). This CDR3 is built from 15 residues. CDR1 and CDR2 from the germline V gene are SGHVS and FNYEAQ. With 1 base removed from V and 3 bases from J, the gap between germline ends came to 12 bases. The CDR3 loop reads CASSLGGLGDYGYTF. As DNA, the CDR3 is TGTGCCAGCAGCTTAGGGGGGCTAGGGGACTATGGCTACACCTTC.

This rearrangement joins TRBV19 to TRBJ2-7; 11 bases agree with TRBD2. This CDR3 has 14 amino acids. Germline CDR1 LNHDA, CDR2 SQIVND (reference sequence). The junction had 3 bases not matched to a gene; V was cut back by 6 bases and J by 2 bases. CDR3 residues: CASSVAGGPYEQYF. In DNA, the CDR3 is TGTGCCAGTAGCGTAGCGGGAGGGCCCTACGAGCAGTACTTC.

The CDR3 loop reads CASSLDLRQGREKLFF. CDR3 sequence (DNA): TGTGCCAGCAGCTTAGACCTCCGGCAGGGACGTGAAAAACTGTTTTTT. This sequence joins TRBV7-8 and TRBJ1-4, with D tentatively TRBD1 (5 bases). Germline loops: CDR1 SGHVS, CDR2 FQNEAQ. This CDR3 region has 16 residues. Deletions cut 1 base from V and 7 bases from J, with 16 bases between.

The V gene is TRBV7-9, the J gene TRBJ2-7; no definite D call. CDR1 is SEHNR, CDR2 FQNEAQ, per germline (reference sequence). V was cut by 5 bases and J by 0 bases, with 14 bases left in between. The CDR3 totals 15 residues. CDR3 loop: CASSPPPLNSYEQYF. CDR3 DNA sequence: TGTGCCAGCAGCCCCCCCCCGCTAAACTCCTACGAGCAGTACTTC.

The chain employs TRBV15 and TRBJ1-4, with a possible D match to TRBD1 (6 bases). From germline, CDR1 is LNHNV and CDR2 YYDKDF (reference sequence). V dropped 2 bases and J dropped 5 bases, with 15 bases sitting between them. The CDR3 loop spans 16 amino acids. CDR3 loop: CATSRSAGVRNEKLFF. CDR3 bases: TGTGCCACCAGCAGATCCGCAGGGGTTAGGAATGAAAAACTGTTTTTT.

J is TRBJ1-2 and V is TRBV6-2 or TRBV6-3; D gene ambiguous. Between the trimmed V and J ends, which lost 0 bases and 6 bases, there was a span of 11 bases. Germline loops: CDR1 MNHEY, CDR2 SVGEGT. This CDR3 region has 14 residues. The CDR3 loop reads CASSYSRPRNGYTF. The DNA for the CDR3 is TGTGCCAGCAGTTACTCGAGACCCCGGAATGGCTACACCTTC.

The chain uses TRBV7-8 and TRBJ1-5, with 7 bases lining up with TRBD1. J gave up 6 bases and V 1 base, and 6 bases lay outside the gene matches. The germline CDR1 and CDR2 sequences are SGHVS and FQNEAQ. This CDR3 has 15 residues. The CDR3 reads CASSLGETGFQPQHF. CDR3 coding DNA: TGTGCCAGCAGCTTAGGTGAGACAGGGTTTCAGCCCCAGCATTTT.

The chain joins TRBV6-5 to TRBJ1-5; D remains ambiguous. Trimming took off 7 bases at V and 0 bases at J, with 13 bases between the two ends. This CDR3 has 15 residues. CDR1 is MNHEY and CDR2 is SVGAGI in the germline V gene. The DNA for the CDR3 is TGTGCCAGCAAGCTGCAGGAGCATAGCAATCAGCCCCAGCATTTT. Translation: CASKLQEHSNQPQHF.

A single count supports this clone. This chain links TRBV15 with TRBJ1-3; D not certain. This CDR3 is 14 amino acids long. Deletions cut 0 bases from V and 8 bases from J, with 11 bases between. Germline values: CDR1 LNHNV, CDR2 YYDKDF (reference sequence). This CDR3 reads CATSRDLAGDTIYF. Here the CDR3 DNA reads TGTGCCACCAGCAGAGATCTGGCGGGAGACACCATATATTTT.

The gene calls are TRBV29-1 and TRBJ1-1; 10 nucleotides align to TRBD1. The CDR3 has 12 residues. The germline gives CDR1 SQVTM, CDR2 ANQGSEA. Trimming at V came to 7 bases and at J to 2 bases, leaving 1 base not matched to a gene. The CDR3 loop reads CSGDRGNTEAFF. In DNA, the CDR3 is TGCAGCGGGGACAGGGGAAACACTGAAGCTTTCTTT.

In this sample, this clone turned up a few times. J is TRBJ1-1 and V is TRBV7-9, with a possible D match to TRBD1 (5 bases). The germline V and J ends were trimmed by 2 bases and 6 bases, with 13 bases remaining between them. The CDR3 consists of 14 residues. Germline CDR1 is SEHNR and CDR2 is FQNEAQ (reference sequence). The DNA of the CDR3 is TGTGCCAGCAGCTTACCTCACTCGACAGCTGAAGCTTTCTTT. It specifies CASSLPHSTAEAFF.

The chain has TRBV6-4 and TRBJ1-6; 8 positions agree with TRBD1. The CDR3 loop spans 15 amino acids. Germline V gives CDR1 MRHNA, CDR2 SNTAGT. With 5 bases clipped from V and 7 bases from J, the junction kept 7 bases outside the gene matches. This CDR3 reads CASSFDRGGNSPLHF. CDR3 DNA sequence: TGTGCCAGCAGTTTCGACAGGGGTGGAAATTCACCCCTCCACTTT.

The sample holds one count of this clone. The genes are TRBV7-2 and TRBJ2-5; perhaps TRBD2 as D (5 bases). CDR3 size: 13 residues. The V and J ends lost 4 bases and 6 bases respectively, with 12 bases between them. In germline, CDR1 is SGHTA, CDR2 FQGNSA. The CDR3 DNA sequence: TGTGCCAGCAGCTCAACTAGGGATCAGACCCAGTACTTC. Amino acids: CASSSTRDQTQYF.

This rearrangement joins TRBV7-2 to TRBJ2-7; the match to TRBD2 covers 11 bases. This CDR3 comprises 17 residues. Looked up from germline, CDR1 is SGHTA and CDR2 is FQGNSA. The ends lost 4 bases at V and 6 bases at J; junction bases unmatched: 14. CDR3 DNA: TGTGCCAGCAGCTCGGGACAGCCGGGACTAGCGGCATCCGAGCAGTACTTC. This gives the protein CASSSGQPGLAASEQYF.

The J gene is TRBJ1-1, the V gene TRBV7-8; D not certain. CDR1 is SGHVS and CDR2 is FQNEAQ in the germline V gene. V gave up 1 base and J gave up 2 bases, with 11 bases separating them. The length of the CDR3 is 15 residues. CDR3 sequence reads: CASSLDGRINTEAFF. Here the CDR3 DNA reads TGTGCCAGCAGCTTAGACGGTCGTATAAACACTGAAGCTTTCTTT.

The CDR3 loop reads CASSFPPMVGGPTADTQYF. The CDR3 bases are TGTGCCAGCAGTTTTCCCCCCATGGTGGGGGGGCCTACAGCAGATACGCAGTATTTT. The chain has TRBV28 and TRBJ2-3; weak D call: TRBD2 (7 bases). The V end lost 3 bases, the J end lost 4 bases, and 26 bases lay between the germline ends. This CDR3 comprises 19 residues. Germline CDR1 reads MDHEN; CDR2 reads SYDVKM.